The clone carrying this T cell receptor beta chain was detected a few times. As yet, its antigen is unknown. The same CDR3 also results from other DNA sequences found in this sample. The sample comes from a study of cytomegalovirus exposure and HLA in healthy donors. Amplification used 60 Vbeta primers and 13 Jbeta primers. Libraries were prepared by immunoSEQ multiplex PCR; TCRdb keeps only in-frame clonotypes and omits some of them. Of over 100,000 clones in the sample, about 9.2% are singletons; the top ten hold about 6.7%. Study observations and caveats: Accurate prediction of HLA-A and HLA-B alleles (for most subjects) was reportedly achieved from TCR beta sequences. Sequencing probably produced one cluster of sequence variants that were highly shared.

The clonotype was recovered from a woman in her thirties or forties in good health and CMV-seropositive. The specimen sequenced was PBMCs.

The CDR3 DNA sequence: TGTGCCAGCAGCGGGGGACCGGGACAGGGGGCGATTCGTGGCTACACCTTC. Its translation is CASSGGPGQGAIRGYTF. The chain links TRBV5-6 to TRBJ1-2; 12 nucleotides agree with TRBD1. V gave up 4 bases and J gave up 7 bases; unmatched junction bases: 14. Germline CDR1 is SGHDT and CDR2 is YYEEEE. The CDR3 has 17 amino acids.